This TCR beta chain was captured in a study of cytomegalovirus exposure and HLA in healthy donors. Notes on the study in general: The sole available immune exposure information was CMV serostatus. Most observed TCR sequences were rare, whereas some public TCRs were detected in many donors. The investigators catalogued 150 or so TCR beta chains as cytomegalovirus-associated.

CDR1 and CDR2 (germline): LNHDA, SQIVND (reference sequence). The CDR3 runs 13 residues. With 5 bases clipped from V and 3 bases from J, the junction kept 3 bases outside the gene matches. In regard to this clone: No antigen is known for it.

13 Jbeta primers and 60 Vbeta primers were used for the PCR. Repertoires were generated with immunoSEQ multiplex PCR, while TCRdb's copy carries only in-frame clones and drops some. The sample yields more than 110,000 clones, about 78% seen once. The sequenced sample consisted of PBMCs. J is TRBJ2-7 and V is TRBV19, with 8 bases identical to TRBD1. This receptor was taken from a man aged 18 to 29 in good health and CMV-seronegative. Here the CDR3 DNA reads TGTGCCAGTAGTGTCGGGACAGGCTACGAGCAGTACTTC. Its translation is CASSVGTGYEQYF.